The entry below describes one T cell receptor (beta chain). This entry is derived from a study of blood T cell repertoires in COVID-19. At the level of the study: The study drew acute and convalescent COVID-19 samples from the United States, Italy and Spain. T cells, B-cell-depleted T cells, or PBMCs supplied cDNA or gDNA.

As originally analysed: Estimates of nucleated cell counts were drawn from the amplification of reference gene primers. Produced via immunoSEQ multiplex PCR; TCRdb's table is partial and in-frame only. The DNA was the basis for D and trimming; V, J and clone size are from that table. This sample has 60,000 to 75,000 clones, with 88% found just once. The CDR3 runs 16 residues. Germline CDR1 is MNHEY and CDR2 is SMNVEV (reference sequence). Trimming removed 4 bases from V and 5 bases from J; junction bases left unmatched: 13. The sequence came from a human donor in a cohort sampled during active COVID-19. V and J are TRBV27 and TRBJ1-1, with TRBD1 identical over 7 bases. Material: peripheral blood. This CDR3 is CASSSLLSQGITEAFF. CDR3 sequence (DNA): TGTGCCAGCAGTTCCCTACTTTCACAGGGGATAACTGAAGCTTTCTTT.